The 4 T cell receptor beta chains in this list originate from one sample, sequenced in a study of blood T cell repertoires in COVID-19. Assay used: immunoSEQ multiplex PCR; TCRdb lists only in-frame clones, some missing. The table has a few hundred thousand clones, 86% seen once. Material: PBMCs or T cells enriched from blood (not recorded which). These receptors originate from a man between 40 and 49 years old who had recovered from COVID-19.

The rearrangement links TRBV4-1 to TRBJ2-7; perhaps TRBD2 as D (5 bases). V lost 0 bases to trimming and J lost 3 bases, with 15 bases between them. There are 16 residues in the CDR3. Germline CDR1 MGHRA, CDR2 YSYEKL. CDR3 sequence (DNA): TGCGCCAGCAGCCAAGATGCCGTGGCGGGCCGCTACGAGCAGTACTTC. Translating gives CASSQDAVAGRYEQYF.

The rearrangement links TRBV11-2 to TRBJ2-7; maybe TRBD1 (8 bases). The germline V gene has CDR1 SGHAT and CDR2 FQNNGV. The CDR3 has 14 residues. V was cut by 7 bases and J by 2 bases, with 15 bases left in between. The CDR3 loop reads CASTYRGGAYEQYF. In DNA, the CDR3 is TGTGCCAGCACCTACAGGGGGGGTGCCTACGAGCAGTACTTC.

V gene TRBV18 combines with J gene TRBJ1-2, with D unclear. In germline, CDR1 is KGHSH, CDR2 LQKENI. The CDR3 length is 12 residues. Trimming left V 3 bases short and J 8 bases short, with 10 bases between. In DNA form, the CDR3 reads TGTGCCAGCTCACCCCCTGAGTCAGGCTACACCTTC. This sequence encodes CASSPPESGYTF.

V and J are TRBV24-1 and TRBJ2-6, with 7 positions matching TRBD1. Germline V gene data show CDR1 as KGHDR and CDR2 as SFDVKD. This CDR3 spans 17 amino acids. Losses at the gene ends were 5 bases for V and 0 bases for J; bases not matched to a gene: 6. CDR3: CATSAVTGTSGANVLTF. In DNA form, the CDR3 reads TGTGCCACCAGTGCCGTGACAGGGACCTCTGGGGCCAACGTCCTGACTTTC.